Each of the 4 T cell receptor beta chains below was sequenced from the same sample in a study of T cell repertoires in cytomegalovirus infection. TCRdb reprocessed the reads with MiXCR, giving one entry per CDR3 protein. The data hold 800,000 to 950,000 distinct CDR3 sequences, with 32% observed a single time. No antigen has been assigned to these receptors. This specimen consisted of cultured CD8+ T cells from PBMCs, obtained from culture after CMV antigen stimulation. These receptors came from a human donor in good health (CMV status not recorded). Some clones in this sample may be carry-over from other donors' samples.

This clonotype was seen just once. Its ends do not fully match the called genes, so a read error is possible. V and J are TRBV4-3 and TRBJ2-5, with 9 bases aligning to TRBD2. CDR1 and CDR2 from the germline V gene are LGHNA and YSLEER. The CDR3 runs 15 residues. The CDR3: CASGQASGATRAQYF. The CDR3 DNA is TGCGCCAGCGGCCAAGCTAGCGGGGCCACCCGAGCCCAGTACTTC.

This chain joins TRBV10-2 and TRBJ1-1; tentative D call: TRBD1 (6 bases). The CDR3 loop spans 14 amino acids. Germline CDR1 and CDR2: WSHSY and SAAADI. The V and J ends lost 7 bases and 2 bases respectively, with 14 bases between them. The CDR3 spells CASKQVGANTEAFF. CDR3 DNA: TGCGCCAGCAAACAGGTGGGGGCAAACACTGAAGCTTTCTTT.

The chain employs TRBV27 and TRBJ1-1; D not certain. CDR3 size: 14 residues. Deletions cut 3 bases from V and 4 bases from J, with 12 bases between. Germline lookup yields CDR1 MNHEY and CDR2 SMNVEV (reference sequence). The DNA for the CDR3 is TGTGCCAGCAGTTTTATCGGGAGATCCACTGAAGCTTTCTTT. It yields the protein CASSFIGRSTEAFF.

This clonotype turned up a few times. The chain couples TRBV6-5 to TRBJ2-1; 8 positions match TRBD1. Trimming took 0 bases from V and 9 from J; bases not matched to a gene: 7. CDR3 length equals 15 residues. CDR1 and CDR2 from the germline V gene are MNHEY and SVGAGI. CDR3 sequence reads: CASSYSQGAMAEQFF. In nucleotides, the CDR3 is TGTGCCAGCAGTTACTCCCAGGGGGCTATGGCTGAGCAGTTCTTC.